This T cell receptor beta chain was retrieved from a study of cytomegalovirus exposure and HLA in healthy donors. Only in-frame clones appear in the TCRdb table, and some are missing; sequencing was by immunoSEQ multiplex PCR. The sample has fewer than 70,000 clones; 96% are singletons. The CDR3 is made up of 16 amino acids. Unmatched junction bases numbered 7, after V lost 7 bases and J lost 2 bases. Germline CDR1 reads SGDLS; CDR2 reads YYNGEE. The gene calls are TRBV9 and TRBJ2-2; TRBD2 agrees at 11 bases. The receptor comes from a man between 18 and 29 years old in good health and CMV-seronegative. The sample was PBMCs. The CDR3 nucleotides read TGTGCCAGCGGGAGTAGCGGGAGGGCCAACACCGGGGAGCTGTTTTTT. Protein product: CASGSSGRANTGELFF.